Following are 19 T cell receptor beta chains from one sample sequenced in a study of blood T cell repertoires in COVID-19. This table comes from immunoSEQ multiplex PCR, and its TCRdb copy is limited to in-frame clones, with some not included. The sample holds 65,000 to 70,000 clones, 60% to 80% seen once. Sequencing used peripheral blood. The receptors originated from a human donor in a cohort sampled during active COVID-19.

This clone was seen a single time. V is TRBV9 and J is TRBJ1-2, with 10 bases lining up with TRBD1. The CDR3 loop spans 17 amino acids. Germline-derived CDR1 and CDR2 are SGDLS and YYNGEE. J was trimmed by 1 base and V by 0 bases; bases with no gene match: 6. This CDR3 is CASSVVDRGLYNYGYTF. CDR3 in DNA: TGTGCCAGCAGCGTAGTGGACAGGGGGTTGTATAACTATGGCTACACCTTC.

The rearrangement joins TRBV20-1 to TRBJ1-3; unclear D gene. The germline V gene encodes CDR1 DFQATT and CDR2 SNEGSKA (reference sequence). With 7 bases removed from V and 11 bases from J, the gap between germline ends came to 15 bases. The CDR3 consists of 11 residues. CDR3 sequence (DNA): TGCAGTGTTCCTGCCGGGTCCGCCATATATTTT. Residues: CSVPAGSAIYF.

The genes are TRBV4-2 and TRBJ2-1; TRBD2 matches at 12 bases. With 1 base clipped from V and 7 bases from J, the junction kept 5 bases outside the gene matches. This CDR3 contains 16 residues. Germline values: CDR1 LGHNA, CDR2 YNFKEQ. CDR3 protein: CASSQGASGGGNEQFF. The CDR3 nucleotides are TGTGCCAGCAGCCAAGGGGCTAGCGGGGGGGGAAATGAGCAGTTCTTC.

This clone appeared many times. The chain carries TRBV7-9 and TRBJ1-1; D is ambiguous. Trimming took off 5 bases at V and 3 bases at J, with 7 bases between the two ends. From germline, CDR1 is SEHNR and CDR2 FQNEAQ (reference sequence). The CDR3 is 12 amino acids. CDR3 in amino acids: CASSRADTEAFF. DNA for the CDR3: TGTGCCAGCAGCCGAGCGGACACTGAAGCTTTCTTT.

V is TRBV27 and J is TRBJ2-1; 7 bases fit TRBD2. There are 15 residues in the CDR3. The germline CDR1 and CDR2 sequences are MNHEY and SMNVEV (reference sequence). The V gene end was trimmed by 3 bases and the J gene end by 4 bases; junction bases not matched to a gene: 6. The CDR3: CASSFLASGYNEQFF. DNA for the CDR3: TGTGCCAGCAGTTTTTTGGCTAGCGGATACAATGAGCAGTTCTTC.

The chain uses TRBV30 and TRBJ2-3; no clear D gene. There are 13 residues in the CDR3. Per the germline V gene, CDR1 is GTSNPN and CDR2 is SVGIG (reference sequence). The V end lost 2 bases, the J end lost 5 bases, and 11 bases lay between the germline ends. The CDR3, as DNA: TGTGCCTGGAGTTCCAACAATGGAGATACGCAGTATTTT. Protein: CAWSSNNGDTQYF.

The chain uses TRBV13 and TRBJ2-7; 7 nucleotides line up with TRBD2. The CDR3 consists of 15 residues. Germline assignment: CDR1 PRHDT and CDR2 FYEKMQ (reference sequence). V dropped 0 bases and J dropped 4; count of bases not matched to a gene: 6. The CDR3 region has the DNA TGTGCCAGCAGCTTAGGCGGGAGCGGGAAGTACGAGCAGTACTTC. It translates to CASSLGGSGKYEQYF.

The CDR3 reads CASSVTPNGAGEAFF. CDR3 DNA sequence: TGTGCCAGCAGCGTAACCCCGAATGGGGCAGGGGAAGCTTTCTTT. V gene TRBV9 combines with J gene TRBJ1-1; TRBD1 is a possible D gene (5 bases). V was shortened by 1 base and J by 8 bases, with 18 bases between the two germline ends. Germline V CDR1 and CDR2: SGDLS, YYNGEE. This CDR3 is 15 amino acids long.

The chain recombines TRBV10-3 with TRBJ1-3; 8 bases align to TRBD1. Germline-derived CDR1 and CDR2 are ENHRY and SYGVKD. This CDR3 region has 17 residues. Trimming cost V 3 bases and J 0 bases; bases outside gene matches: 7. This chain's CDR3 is CAISDRPTGGSGNTIYF. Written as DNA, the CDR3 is TGTGCCATCAGTGACCGTCCCACAGGGGGCTCTGGAAACACCATATATTTT.

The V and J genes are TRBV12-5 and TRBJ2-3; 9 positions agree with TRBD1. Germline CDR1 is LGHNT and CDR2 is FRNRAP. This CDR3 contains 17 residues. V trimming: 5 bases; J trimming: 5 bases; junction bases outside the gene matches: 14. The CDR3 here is CASGPPPGQGMGDTQYF. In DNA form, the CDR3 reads TGTGCTAGTGGTCCGCCCCCGGGACAGGGTATGGGAGATACGCAGTATTTT.

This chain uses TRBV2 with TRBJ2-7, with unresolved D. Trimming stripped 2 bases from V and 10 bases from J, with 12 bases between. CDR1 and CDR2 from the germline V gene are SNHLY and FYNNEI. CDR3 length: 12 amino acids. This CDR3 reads CASSESSVTQYF. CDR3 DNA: TGTGCCAGCAGTGAATCCTCGGTAACCCAGTACTTC.

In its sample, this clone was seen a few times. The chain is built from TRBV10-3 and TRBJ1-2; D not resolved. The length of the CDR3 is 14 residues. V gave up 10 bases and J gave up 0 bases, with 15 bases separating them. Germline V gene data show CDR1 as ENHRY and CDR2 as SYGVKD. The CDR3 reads CATEGRIPNYGYTF. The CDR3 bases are TGTGCCACCGAGGGCCGGATCCCTAACTATGGCTACACCTTC.

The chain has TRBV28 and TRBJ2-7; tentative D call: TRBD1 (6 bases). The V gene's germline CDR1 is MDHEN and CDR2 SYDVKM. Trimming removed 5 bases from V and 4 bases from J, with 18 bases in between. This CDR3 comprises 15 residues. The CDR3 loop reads CASSVTGQKMYEQYF. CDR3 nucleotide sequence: TGTGCCAGCAGTGTCACAGGGCAAAAGATGTACGAGCAGTACTTC.

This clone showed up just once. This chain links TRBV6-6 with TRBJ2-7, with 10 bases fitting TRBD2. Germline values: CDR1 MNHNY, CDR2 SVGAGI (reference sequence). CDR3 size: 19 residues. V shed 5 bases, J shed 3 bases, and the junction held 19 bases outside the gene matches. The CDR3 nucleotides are TGTGCCAGCAGTCATAGGGGCGGCGTCGGAACTAGCGGGGTCTACGAGCAGTACTTC. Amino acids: CASSHRGGVGTSGVYEQYF.

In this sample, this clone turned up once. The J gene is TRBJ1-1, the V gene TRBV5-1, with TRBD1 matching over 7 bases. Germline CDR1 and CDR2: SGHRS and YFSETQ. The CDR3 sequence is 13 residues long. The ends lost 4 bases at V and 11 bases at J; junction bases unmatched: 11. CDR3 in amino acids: CASSQETRGWAFF. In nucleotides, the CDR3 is TGCGCCAGCAGCCAGGAAACCAGGGGGTGGGCTTTCTTT.

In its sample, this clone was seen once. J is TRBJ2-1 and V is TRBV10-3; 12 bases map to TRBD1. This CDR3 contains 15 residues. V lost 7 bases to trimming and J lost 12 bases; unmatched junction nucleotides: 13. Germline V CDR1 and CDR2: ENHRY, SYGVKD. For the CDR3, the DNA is TGTGCCATCACCAGAGGGGGACAGGGGGCGTCTGGGCAGTTCTTC. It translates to CAITRGGQGASGQFF.

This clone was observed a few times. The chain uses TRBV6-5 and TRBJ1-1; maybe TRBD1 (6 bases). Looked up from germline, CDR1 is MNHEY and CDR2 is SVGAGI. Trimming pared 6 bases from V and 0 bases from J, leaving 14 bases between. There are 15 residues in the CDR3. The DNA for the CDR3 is TGTGCCAGCAGGCCGGACAGCCCCCTGAACACTGAAGCTTTCTTT. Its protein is CASRPDSPLNTEAFF.

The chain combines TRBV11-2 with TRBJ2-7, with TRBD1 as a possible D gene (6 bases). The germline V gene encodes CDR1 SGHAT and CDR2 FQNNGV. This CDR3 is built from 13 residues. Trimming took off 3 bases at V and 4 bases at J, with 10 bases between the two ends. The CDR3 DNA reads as TGTGCCAGCAGCTTTGGGGGCCAGTACGAGCAGTACTTC. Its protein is CASSFGGQYEQYF.

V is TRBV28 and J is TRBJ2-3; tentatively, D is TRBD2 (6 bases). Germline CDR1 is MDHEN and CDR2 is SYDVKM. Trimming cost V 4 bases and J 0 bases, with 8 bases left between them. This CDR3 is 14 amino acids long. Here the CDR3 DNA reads TGTGCCAGCAGTTCGAGCGGGAGCACAGATACGCAGTATTTT. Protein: CASSSSGSTDTQYF.